What follows describes a single TCR beta chain. Which antigen it targets is not known. One base away there is no much larger clone; base qualities are not given. The entire isolated RNA was reverse transcribed using the High Capacity cDNA Reverse Transcription Kit, and thus expressed TCRB transcripts were sequenced. Deep immunoSEQ sequencing was applied to naive, central memory and regulatory T cell samples, giving an average of roughly 3.3 million total reads per sample. Sorted cells were lysed in RLT buffer, and RNA was extracted using DNase-treated RNeasy Micro or Mini kits according to cell number. Each cell subset was processed on its own to prevent cross-contamination, while patient and healthy donor samples were processed together. Using the immunoSEQ multiplex PCR, TCRB sequences were amplified from cDNA into 87-bp fragments spanning the CDR3 region. Amplicons were sequenced on the Illumina HiSeq platform. The original methods were these. PCR bias was corrected computationally using synthetic template baselines, and reads within Hamming distance 2 were collapsed, with unmergeable singletons discarded. By aligning reads against IMGT, V, D and J genes, CDR3 length, and insertions or deletions at six rearrangement sites were assigned. Within each subset, clonotype counts were normalized to sorted cell number, after which true diversity and Gini coefficients were computed with the tcR R package. Repertoire sharing was quantified using the overlap coefficient calculated on TCRB nucleotide sequences. As a proxy for the pre-selection repertoire, out-of-frame TCRB sequences from naive cells were analyzed. TCRdb's version of the immuneACCESS table is confined to in-frame rearrangements and falls short of the full clone set. An unresolved V gene accounts for under half of the shortfall where checked; the remainder is of unknown origin. The V and J calls and clone size come from that table; D and trimming were worked out from the DNA. Across this sample there are 200,000 to 250,000 clones, with 16% seen only once. Jointly, the top ten make up 0.085% of the sample.

The CDR3 holds 15 amino acids from the cysteine to the phenylalanine. Of all the DNA, just the CDR3 is kept, 45 bases in frame from base 1. V ends up 6 bases short and J 8 bases short, with an unmatched junction base count of 15. The germline V gene provides CDR1 SQVTM and CDR2 ANQGSEA. The data were taken from a study of beta chain features in type 1 diabetes (dated by TCRdb to about 2018). A note on the overall study: Patients and healthy donors did not differ in mean age, gender distribution, total cell number or subset yield. In the study, recently diagnosed type 1 diabetes patients and matched healthy donors were compared on the TCRB repertoires of their sorted circulating CD4+ T cell subsets. A total of around 110,000,000 sorted cells were examined across all samples, and a strong correlation was observed between cell number per subset and RNA yield. Naive and central memory subsets were obtained from all 28 donors, but regulatory and stem cell-like memory subsets were isolated from only 8 patients and 8 healthy donors.

Beyond this particular receptor, the publication reports: PCR may preferentially amplify shorter templates, but because patient and control samples were amplified and corrected together, any resulting skew would affect both groups equally. Sequencing cDNA rather than genomic DNA could over-represent highly expressing activated cells, although activation and CD3 levels did not differ between groups. Naive, central memory and regulatory TCRB repertoires appeared to be more similar among patients than among healthy donors. A moderate but significant shortening of TCRB CDR3 length was observed in type 1 diabetes patients in all four CD4+ subsets. Patients with type 1 diabetes made fewer insertions and deleted more nucleotides at VDJ recombination sites, implying thymic rearrangement abnormalities. Because the HLA sub-analyses included only small numbers of individuals, any influence of HLA type on TCRB rearrangement was left unresolved.

Each donor gave one peripheral blood draw, roughly 0.11 L on average, collected into heparinised tubes. Using a panel that included CD45RO, CCR7, CD25, CD127, CD95 and CD27, naive, central memory, regulatory and stem cell-like memory CD4+ T cells were sorted on a BD FACSAria II. A purity above 95% was achieved for all sorted populations. PBMCs were isolated immediately by Lymphoprep density gradient centrifugation and stained directly without culture. So that batch effects would be minimized, each experiment stained and sorted samples in pairs, pairing one healthy donor with one patient. The TCR sequence derives from a man aged 25-40 years with type 1 diabetes. Here the chain combines TRBV29-1 and TRBJ2-1, with 8 junctional bases fitting TRBD2. The sequencing sample was made of naive CD4+ T cells from blood. This sample's cell subset or site label indicates: true naive CD4+ T cells. The sequenced DNA: TGCAGCGTCCTCCCGGGACTAGAATATTTTGATGAGCAGTTCTTC. It specifies CSVLPGLEYFDEQFF.